This TCR beta chain was documented in a study of T-cell memory formation after mild COVID-19 (dated by TCRdb to about 2021). For the wider study: Most TCR sequence clusters were specific to one of the two donors. Two young, previously healthy adult volunteers, one female and one male, were included in the cohort. In a couple of donors, T-cell clones that expanded and contracted after mild COVID-19 were tracked by sequencing TCRalpha and TCRbeta repertoires over time.

Ficoll-Paque density gradient centrifugation was the method used to isolate PBMCs. The instrument was an Illumina NovaSeq 6000. TCRalpha and TCRbeta cDNA libraries were built by 5'RACE with constant-segment primers, adding sample barcodes and unique molecular identifiers. RNA was extracted from every sample with Trizol reagent. Libraries were amplified in two PCR steps, with a second sample barcode and Illumina TruSeq adapters added in the second step. Sequencing of the libraries was done on an Illumina NovaSeq, producing 2 x 150 bp paired-end reads. In the authors' own workflow: The reads were demultiplexed and collapsed into UMI-guided consensus sequences using migec v1.2.7. Using mixcr v2.1.11, UMI consensuses were aligned to TRA and TRB V and J templates and then assembled into clonotypes. Expanded or contracted clonotypes were those called significant by both edgeR and NoisET, with noise models trained on biological replicates. For edgeR calls, the thresholds were a false discovery rate-adjusted p below 0.01 and a log2 fold-change of 1. As an exploratory analysis of dynamics, max-normalized trajectories of the 1000 most abundant clonotypes were examined by PCA with hierarchical clustering. Each responding clone was given a CD4 or CD8 phenotype based on the CD4+ and CD8+ repertoires, which had been sequenced separately. Starting from the raw public reads, TCRdb applied fastp trimming at Q25, assembled clones with MiXCR and retained in-frame beta chains. Rows matching on CDR3 protein sequence are summarized as one entry with the most common DNA and genes. What appears here as the V and J calls and clone size reflects TCRdb's work, not the paper's. This sample lists 500,000 to 650,000 distinct CDR3 sequences; about a fifth were detected once. Approximately 8.4% of the sample goes to the ten largest clones.

About this clonotype: There is no known antigen for this receptor. The record has no base qualities; no much larger clone is one base away.

The V and J ends are trimmed by 8 bases and 0 bases, leaving 17 bases between them. The CDR3 numbers 15 residues from cysteine through phenylalanine. The DNA shown is the 45-base CDR3, in frame from base 1. CDR1 and CDR2, looked up from the germline V gene (reference sequence), are LNHDA and SQIVND. Study-wide findings and limitations: Balanced CD4/CD8 phenotypes were observed for clones contracting from day 15 to 85, whereas a bias towards CD4+ was observed for a second wave of clones expanding from day 15 to 37. Some responding clones were detected in pre-infection memory, which suggested that pre-existing cross-reactive memory T cells had joined the SARS-CoV-2 response. The study covered only a couple of mild cases, and larger cohorts including severe cases with pre-infection samples were considered necessary. SARS-CoV-2 specificity was not confirmed for the second-wave clones peaking on day 37. Contracting CD4+ clones were located mainly in the CM and EM memory subsets, whereas CD8+ clones were found to be enriched in EMRA.

This chain joins TRBV19 to TRBJ2-7, with the D segment identity uncertain. Sample: PBMCs or a T cell subset sorted from them (not recorded which). The TCR was taken from an adult woman who had mild COVID-19 (a few samples of this study predate the infection). The sample titles of this study are shuffled in the database, so cell type and time point are left out; the donor was told from shared clones. The sequence in DNA is TGTGCCAGTTCCCCGTGGGCAGCCCTCTCCTACGAGCAGTACTTC. Translated, it reads CASSPWAALSYEQYF.